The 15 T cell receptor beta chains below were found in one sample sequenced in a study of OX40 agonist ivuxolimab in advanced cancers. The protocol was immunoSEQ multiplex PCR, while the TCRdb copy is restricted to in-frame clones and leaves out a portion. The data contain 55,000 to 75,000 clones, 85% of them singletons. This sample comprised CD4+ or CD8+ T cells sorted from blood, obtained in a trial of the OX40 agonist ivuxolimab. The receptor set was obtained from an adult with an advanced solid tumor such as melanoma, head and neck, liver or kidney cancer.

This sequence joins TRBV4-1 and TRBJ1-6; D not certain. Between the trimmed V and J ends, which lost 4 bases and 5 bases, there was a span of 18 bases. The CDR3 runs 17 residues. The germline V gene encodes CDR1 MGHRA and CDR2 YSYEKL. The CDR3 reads CASSPRSRLIDNSPLHF. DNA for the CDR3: TGCGCCAGCAGCCCTCGAAGTCGCCTAATAGATAATTCACCCCTCCACTTT.

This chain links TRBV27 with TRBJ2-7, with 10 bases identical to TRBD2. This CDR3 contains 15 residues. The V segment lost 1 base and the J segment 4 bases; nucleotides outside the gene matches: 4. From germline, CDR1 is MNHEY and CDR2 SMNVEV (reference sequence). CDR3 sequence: CASSLLGLADYEQYF. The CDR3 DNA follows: TGTGCCAGCAGTTTATTAGGACTAGCGGATTACGAGCAGTACTTC.

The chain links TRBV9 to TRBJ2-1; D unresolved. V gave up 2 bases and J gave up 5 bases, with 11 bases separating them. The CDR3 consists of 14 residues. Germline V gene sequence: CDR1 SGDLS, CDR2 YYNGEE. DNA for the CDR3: TGTGCCAGCAGCGTCGGCCGCCCCCACAATGAGCAGTTCTTC. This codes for CASSVGRPHNEQFF.

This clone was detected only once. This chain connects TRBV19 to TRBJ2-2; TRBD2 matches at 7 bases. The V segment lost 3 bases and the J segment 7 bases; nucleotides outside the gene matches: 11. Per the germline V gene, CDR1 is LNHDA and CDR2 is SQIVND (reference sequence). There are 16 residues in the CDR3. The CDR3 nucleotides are TGTGCCAGTAGTATTTTAGGAGCGGGATTTGACGGGGAGCTGTTTTTT. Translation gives CASSILGAGFDGELFF.

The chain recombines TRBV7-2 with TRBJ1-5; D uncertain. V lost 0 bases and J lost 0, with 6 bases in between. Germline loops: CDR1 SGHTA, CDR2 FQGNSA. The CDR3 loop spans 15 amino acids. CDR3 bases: TGTGCCAGCAGCTTAGCGGGATTTAGCAATCAGCCCCAGCATTTT. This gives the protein CASSLAGFSNQPQHF.

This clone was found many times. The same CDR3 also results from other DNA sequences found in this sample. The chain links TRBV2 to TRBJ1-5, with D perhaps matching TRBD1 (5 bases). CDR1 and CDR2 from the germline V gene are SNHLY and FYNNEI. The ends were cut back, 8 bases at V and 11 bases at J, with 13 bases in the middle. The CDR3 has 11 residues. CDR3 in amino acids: CASGGSSAQHF. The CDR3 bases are TGTGCCAGCGGGGGATCTTCGGCCCAGCATTTT.

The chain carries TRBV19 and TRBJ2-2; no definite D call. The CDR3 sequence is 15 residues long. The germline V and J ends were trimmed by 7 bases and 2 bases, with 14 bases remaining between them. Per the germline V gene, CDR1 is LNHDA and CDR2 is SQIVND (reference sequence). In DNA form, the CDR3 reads TGTGCCAGTACGACCATAAACCAAAACACCGGGGAGCTGTTTTTT. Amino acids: CASTTINQNTGELFF.

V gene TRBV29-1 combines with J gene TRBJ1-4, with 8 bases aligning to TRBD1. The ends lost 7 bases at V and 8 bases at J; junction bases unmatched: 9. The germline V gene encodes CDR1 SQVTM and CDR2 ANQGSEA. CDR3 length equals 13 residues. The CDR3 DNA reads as TGCAGCGCTGGACAGGGAAAGAACGAAAAACTGTTTTTT. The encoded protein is CSAGQGKNEKLFF.

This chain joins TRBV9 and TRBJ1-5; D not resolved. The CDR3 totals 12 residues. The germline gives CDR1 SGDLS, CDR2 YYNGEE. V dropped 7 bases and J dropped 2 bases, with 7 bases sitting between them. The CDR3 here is CASVKCNQPQHF. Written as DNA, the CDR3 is TGTGCCAGCGTAAAGTGCAATCAGCCCCAGCATTTT.

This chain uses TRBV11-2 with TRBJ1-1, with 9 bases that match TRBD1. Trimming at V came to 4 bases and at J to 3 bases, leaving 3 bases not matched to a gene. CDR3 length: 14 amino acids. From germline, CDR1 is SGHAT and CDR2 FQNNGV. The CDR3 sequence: CASSYTGGYTEAFF. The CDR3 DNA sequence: TGTGCCAGCAGCTACACAGGGGGCTACACTGAAGCTTTCTTT.

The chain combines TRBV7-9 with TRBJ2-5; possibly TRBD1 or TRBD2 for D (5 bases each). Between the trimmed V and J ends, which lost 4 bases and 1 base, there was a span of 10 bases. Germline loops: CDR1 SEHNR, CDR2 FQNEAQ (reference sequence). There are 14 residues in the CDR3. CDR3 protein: CASSSPGPQETQYF. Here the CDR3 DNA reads TGTGCCAGCAGCTCCCCGGGGCCCCAAGAGACCCAGTACTTC.

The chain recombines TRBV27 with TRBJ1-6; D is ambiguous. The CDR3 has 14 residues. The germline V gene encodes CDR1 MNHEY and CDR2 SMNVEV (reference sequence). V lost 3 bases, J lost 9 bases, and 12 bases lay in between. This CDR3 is CASSFSTVSSPLHF. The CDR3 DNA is TGTGCCAGCAGTTTTAGTACAGTTAGTTCACCCCTCCACTTT.

The CDR3 sequence: CASSLEPHEQYF. DNA for the CDR3: TGTGCCAGCAGCTTGGAACCTCACGAGCAGTACTTC. The chain has TRBV5-4 and TRBJ2-7, with D unclear. Germline assignment: CDR1 SGHNT and CDR2 YYREEE (reference sequence). V was cut by 0 bases and J by 5 bases, with 6 bases left in between. This CDR3 has 12 residues.

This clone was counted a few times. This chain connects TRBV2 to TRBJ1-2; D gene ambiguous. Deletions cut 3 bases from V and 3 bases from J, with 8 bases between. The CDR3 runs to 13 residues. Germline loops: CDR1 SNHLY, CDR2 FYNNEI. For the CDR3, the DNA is TGTGCCAGCAGTGATGCAGGCTACTATGGCTACACCTTC. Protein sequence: CASSDAGYYGYTF.

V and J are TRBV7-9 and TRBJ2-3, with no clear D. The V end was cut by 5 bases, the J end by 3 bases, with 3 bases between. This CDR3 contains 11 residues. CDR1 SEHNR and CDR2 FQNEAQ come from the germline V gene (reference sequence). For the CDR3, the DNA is TGTGCCAGCAGCCAAACAGATACGCAGTATTTT. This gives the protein CASSQTDTQYF. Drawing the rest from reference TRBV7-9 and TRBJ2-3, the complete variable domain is DTGVSQNPRHKITKRGQNVTFRCDPISEHNRLYWYRQTLGQGPEFLTYFQNEAQLEKSRLLSDRFSAERPKGSFSTLEIQRTEQGDSAMYLCASSQTDTQYFGPGTRLTVL.